This TCR beta chain derives from a study of T cells in Graves' hyperthyroidism and ophthalmopathy. Study-wide context: Peripheral blood was acquired at first diagnosis, ahead of any therapy whatsoever.

The TCR beta CDR3 regions underwent amplification using RNA transcripts as the source. HTBI primers were the set used in a first-round RT-PCR of the TCR CDR3. TCRdb reprocessed the multiplex PCR reads with MiXCR, giving one entry per CDR3 protein. Seen here are just under 750,000 distinct CDR3 sequences, about a third observed once, and the top ten hold 31%. CDR3 length: 12 residues. Trimming pared 5 bases from V and 6 bases from J, leaving 9 bases between. The TCR was taken from a woman in her thirties or forties with Graves' hyperthyroidism. Sequencing was done on a sample of blood. This chain connects TRBV12-3 or TRBV12-4 to TRBJ2-3; D is undetermined. The CDR3 spells CASSLMGDTQYF. CDR3 bases: TGTGCCAGCAGTCTCATGGGTGATACGCAGTATTTT.